The 21 T cell receptor beta chains given below trace back to one sample, sequenced in a study of OX40 agonist ivuxolimab in advanced cancers. Repertoires were generated with immunoSEQ multiplex PCR, while TCRdb's copy carries only in-frame clones and drops some. The data show 83,000 or so clones, with approximately 84% seen just once and approximately 7.4% held by the top ten. The sample in question was CD4+ or CD8+ T cells sorted from blood, obtained in a trial of the OX40 agonist ivuxolimab. The receptors derive from an adult with an advanced solid tumor such as melanoma, head and neck, liver or kidney cancer.

This clone was recorded once. This sequence joins TRBV4-1 and TRBJ2-1; no definite D call. Germline lookup yields CDR1 MGHRA and CDR2 YSYEKL. Trimming left V 2 bases short and J 8 bases short, with 10 bases between. This CDR3 contains 13 residues. In DNA form, the CDR3 reads TGCGCCAGCAGCCAATACAGCCAGGATGAGCAGTTCTTC. This codes for CASSQYSQDEQFF.

The genes are TRBV5-6 and TRBJ2-5; possible D gene TRBD2, 6 bases. The CDR3 contains 12 residues. The V and J ends lost 4 bases and 5 bases respectively, with 9 bases between them. Germline V gene sequence: CDR1 SGHDT, CDR2 YYEEEE. The CDR3 reads CASSLGRETQYF. The CDR3 DNA follows: TGTGCCAGCAGCCTTGGGAGGGAGACCCAGTACTTC.

V and J are TRBV6-1 and TRBJ2-6, with D perhaps TRBD1 (6 bases). V dropped 5 bases and J dropped 2 bases, with 10 bases sitting between them. The CDR3 is 15 residues long. The germline V gene has CDR1 MNHNS and CDR2 SASEGT. CDR3: CASSLQGTGANVLTF. As DNA, the CDR3 is TGTGCCAGCAGTCTGCAGGGGACTGGGGCCAACGTCCTGACTTTC.

V gene TRBV19 combines with J gene TRBJ1-1, with D hard to call. V was shortened by 1 base and J by 7 bases, with 13 bases between the two germline ends. This CDR3 comprises 14 residues. The germline CDR1 and CDR2 sequences are LNHDA and SQIVND (reference sequence). The CDR3 bases are TGTGCCAGTAGTATAGGGACCCCCCTAAGTGAAGCTTTCTTT. Protein sequence: CASSIGTPLSEAFF.

This CDR3 is CASSVHLGYEQYF. Written as DNA, the CDR3 is TGTGCCAGTAGTGTGCATTTGGGCTACGAGCAGTACTTC. J is TRBJ2-7 and V is TRBV19, with D hard to call. The CDR3 spans 13 residues. Germline CDR1 LNHDA, CDR2 SQIVND (reference sequence). The V end was cut by 5 bases, the J end by 3 bases, with 11 bases between.

In this sample, this clone turned up a few times. In DNA, the CDR3 is TGTGCCAGCAGCTTTCACCCGTGGACTAGCGGTGCTAGCTCCTACAATGAGCAGTTCTTC. Its protein is CASSFHPWTSGASSYNEQFF. The rearrangement joins TRBV11-3 to TRBJ2-1, with 10 bases matching TRBD2. Germline loops: CDR1 SGHNT, CDR2 YENEEA. Germline trimming cut 3 bases from V and 0 bases from J; bases unmatched to any gene: 14. The CDR3 has 20 residues.

J is TRBJ1-2 and V is TRBV5-4, with no clear D. Germline V gene lookup returns CDR1 SGHNT and CDR2 YYREEE (reference sequence). The CDR3 is 15 amino acids. Trimming left V 0 bases short and J 4 bases short, with 13 bases between. CDR3 loop: CASSLGRLPPYGYTF. The CDR3 DNA follows: TGTGCCAGCAGCTTGGGCAGGCTGCCCCCCTATGGCTACACCTTC. The full variable domain, in which reference TRBV5-4 and TRBJ1-2 provide the parts outside the CDR3, is ETGVTQSPTHLIKTRGQQVTLRCSSQSGHNTVSWYQQALGQGPQFIFQYYREEENGRGNFPPRFSGLQFPNYSSELNVNALELDDSALYLCASSLGRLPPYGYTFGSGTRLTVV.

The chain carries TRBV4-1 and TRBJ1-5, with 8 nucleotides matching TRBD1. V lost 3 bases to trimming and J lost 0 bases; unmatched junction nucleotides: 16. This CDR3 is built from 20 residues. CDR1 is MGHRA and CDR2 is YSYEKL in the germline V gene. DNA for the CDR3: TGCGCCAGCAGCCAGGATCTTACAGGGGGTCTATGGGGTAGCAATCAGCCCCAGCATTTT. Its translation: CASSQDLTGGLWGSNQPQHF.

This clone has a single count. The V and J genes are TRBV4-1 and TRBJ1-6, with D maybe TRBD1 (6 bases). Germline V gives CDR1 MGHRA, CDR2 YSYEKL. V was cut by 4 bases and J by 10 bases, with 14 bases left in between. CDR3 size: 14 residues. The CDR3 bases are TGCGCCAGCAGCCTACAGGGAAACAAGTCACCCCTCCACTTT. Its protein product is CASSLQGNKSPLHF.

The V call is TRBV5-1, the J call TRBJ1-4; D uncertain. Trimming left V 0 bases short and J 3 bases short, with 9 bases between. CDR3 size: 15 residues. Germline V gene sequence: CDR1 SGHRS, CDR2 YFSETQ. The CDR3 sequence: CASSLVAASNEKLFF. CDR3 nucleotide sequence: TGCGCCAGCAGCTTGGTTGCAGCCTCTAATGAAAAACTGTTTTTT. Full variable domain (remainder filled in from reference TRBV5-1 and TRBJ1-4): KAGVTQTPRYLIKTRGQQVTLSCSPISGHRSVSWYQQTPGQGLQFLFEYFSETQRNKGNFPGRFSGRQFSNSRSEMNVSTLELGDSALYLCASSLVAASNEKLFFGSGTQLSVL.

This chain links TRBV6-1 with TRBJ1-1; D is unclear. V dropped 5 bases and J dropped 0 bases, with 10 bases sitting between them. Germline CDR1 MNHNS, CDR2 SASEGT. The CDR3 has 14 residues. CDR3 DNA sequence: TGTGCCAGCAGTTTCTCGGACCTGAACACTGAAGCTTTCTTT. It codes for CASSFSDLNTEAFF.

CDR3 sequence (DNA): TGCGCCAGCAGCCAGCTGGGACAGGGAAGCTCCTACAATGAGCAGTTCTTC. It specifies CASSQLGQGSSYNEQFF. This sequence joins TRBV4-1 and TRBJ2-1; TRBD1 agrees at 9 bases. Germline V gives CDR1 MGHRA, CDR2 YSYEKL. Trimming removed 3 bases from V and 0 bases from J; junction bases left unmatched: 6. The CDR3 has 17 residues.

DNA of the CDR3: TGTGCCAGCAGCTTCGGGTTGAATTCACCCCTCCACTTT. It specifies CASSFGLNSPLHF. The rearrangement links TRBV7-3 to TRBJ1-6; D unclear. Trimming took 3 bases from V and 7 from J, leaving 7 bases between them. This CDR3 has 13 residues. CDR1 and CDR2 from the germline V gene are SGHTA and FQGTGA.

The chain uses TRBV6-6 and TRBJ2-1; 11 bases match TRBD1. Germline values: CDR1 MNHNY, CDR2 SVGAGI (reference sequence). This CDR3 spans 16 amino acids. V shed 7 bases, J shed 6 bases, and the junction held 11 bases outside the gene matches. The CDR3 sequence is CASIPSGTGGPNEQFF. CDR3 nucleotides: TGTGCCAGCATCCCCTCCGGGACAGGGGGTCCCAATGAGCAGTTCTTC.

The V call is TRBV4-1, the J call TRBJ2-3; 9 bases are shared with TRBD1. The CDR3 is made up of 14 amino acids. Losses at the gene ends were 0 bases for V and 11 bases for J; bases not matched to a gene: 6. The germline V gene has CDR1 MGHRA and CDR2 YSYEKL. The CDR3 nucleotides read TGCGCCAGCAGCCAAGACCAGACAGGGGGTGAGCAGTATTTT. Protein sequence: CASSQDQTGGEQYF.

The genes are TRBV4-1 and TRBJ1-1; tentative D call: TRBD1 (5 bases). CDR3 size: 15 residues. V lost 4 bases and J 2 bases, leaving 14 bases between the germline ends. The germline gives CDR1 MGHRA, CDR2 YSYEKL. CDR3 residues: CASSRPGTVNTEAFF. The CDR3 DNA is TGCGCCAGCAGCCGACCCGGGACGGTTAACACTGAAGCTTTCTTT.

Notes on this clone: One junction end disagrees with the germline gene, perhaps due to a read error. Other DNA sequences from this sample encode an identical CDR3 as well. V usage is TRBV6-1 and J usage is TRBJ1-1; a weak D match, TRBD1 (5 bases). This CDR3 is 13 amino acids long. CDR1 and CDR2 (germline): MNHNS, SASEGT. The CDR3 region is CASSEVGGYEAFF. The CDR3 DNA follows: TGCGCCAGCAGTGAAGTCGGGGGGTATGAAGCTTTCTTT.

Here the CDR3 reads CASSGDRITFTDTQYF. The CDR3 region has the DNA TGTGCCAGCAGCGGGGACAGAATTACTTTCACAGATACGCAGTATTTT. The J gene is TRBJ2-3, the V gene TRBV11-3, with 7 positions matching TRBD1. Germline V lookup: CDR1 SGHNT, CDR2 YENEEA. This CDR3 has 16 residues. The V segment lost 5 bases and the J segment 2 bases; nucleotides outside the gene matches: 10.

The chain employs TRBV19 and TRBJ1-2; maybe TRBD1 (5 bases). The CDR3 is made up of 13 amino acids. V shed 3 bases and J shed 8 bases, with 13 bases lying between them. Germline V gene data show CDR1 as LNHDA and CDR2 as SQIVND (reference sequence). The CDR3 reads CASSIRDAFGYTF. The CDR3 bases are TGTGCCAGTAGTATCAGGGACGCCTTCGGCTACACCTTC.

The CDR3 nucleotides read TGTGCCAGCAGCCGCGGGAGGCTCAGCACAGATACGCAGTATTTT. It codes for CASSRGRLSTDTQYF. This chain connects TRBV7-2 to TRBJ2-3; 8 bases line up with TRBD2. V trimming: 5 bases; J trimming: 0 bases; junction bases outside the gene matches: 4. The CDR3 is 15 amino acids. Germline CDR1 is SGHTA and CDR2 is FQGNSA.

This chain joins TRBV6-6 and TRBJ2-1; 7 positions match TRBD2. V gave up 2 bases and J gave up 0 bases; unmatched junction bases: 4. CDR3 length: 16 amino acids. Germline CDR1 reads MNHNY; CDR2 reads SVGAGI (reference sequence). In DNA form, the CDR3 reads TGTGCCAGCAGTTACCCCCAGCGGGACTCCTACAATGAGCAGTTCTTC. It codes for CASSYPQRDSYNEQFF.